This T cell receptor beta chain comes out of a study of T-cell memory formation after mild COVID-19. This CDR3 region has 17 residues. V lost 0 bases to trimming and J lost 2 bases, with 16 bases between them. Germline values: CDR1 SGHDT, CDR2 YYEEEE. This clonotype showed up many times. Its target is unknown. Study-level points and caveats: Clones shrinking from day 15 to 85 showed even CD4/CD8 mixes; later expanders tilted CD4+. Some clones that responded were present in memory (sampled pre-infection), which suggests cross-reactive memory joined.

5'RACE, which relied on constant-segment primers, yielded TCR alpha and TCR beta cDNA libraries carrying sample barcodes and UMIs. TCRdb re-derived calls from the 5' RACE reads in MiXCR, one entry per CDR3 protein. This table holds approximately 300,000 distinct CDR3 sequences, 7.5% to 9.5% found once. The sequenced sample consisted of PBMCs or a T cell subset sorted from them (not recorded which). The chain employs TRBV5-6 and TRBJ2-3; D gene unclear. The sequence derives from a man between 18 and 35 years old who had mild COVID-19 (a few samples of this study predate the infection). Cell type and time point are not known. CDR3 sequence reads: CASSLGMSTVFTDTQYF. For the CDR3, the DNA is TGTGCCAGCAGCTTGGGGATGAGTACCGTTTTCACAGATACGCAGTATTTT.